What follows are 9 T cell receptor beta chains derived from one specimen sequenced in a study of blood T cell repertoires in COVID-19 (dated by TCRdb to 2018 to 2020). The receptor library was made with the immunoSEQ multiplex PCR assay. TCRdb provides this immuneACCESS table in a form limited to in-frame rearrangements. Some clones are lacking; in checked studies, under half of them reflect an unresolved V gene, and why the rest are absent is not known. Across this sample there are about 170,000 clones, with around 90% seen only once. The top ten clones comprise 2.5% of the sample. The sample taken for sequencing was peripheral blood. These receptors were taken from a woman aged 80 or over with COVID-19, enrolled during active disease.

The CDR3 DNA sequence: TGTGCCAGTAGAAGAGGACTAGCGGGAGGGACAAACATTCAGTACTTC. Encoded protein: CASRRGLAGGTNIQYF. The chain has TRBV19 and TRBJ2-4; 15 bases are shared with TRBD2. Germline-derived CDR1 and CDR2 are LNHDA and SQIVND (reference sequence). Unmatched junction bases numbered 6, after V lost 6 bases and J lost 6 bases. The CDR3 contains 16 residues.

In its sample, this clone was seen once. The gene calls are TRBV19 and TRBJ1-6; no definite D call. Trimming stripped 1 base from V and 8 bases from J, with 12 bases between. The CDR3 extends over 15 amino acids. Germline V lookup: CDR1 LNHDA, CDR2 SQIVND (reference sequence). CDR3 sequence: CASSIVPGSDSPLHF. In DNA, the CDR3 is TGTGCCAGTAGTATAGTGCCGGGAAGCGATTCACCCCTCCACTTT.

This CDR3 is CAISDGGQPQHF. The DNA of the CDR3 is TGTGCCATCAGTGACGGGGGACAGCCCCAGCATTTT. The rearrangement links TRBV10-3 to TRBJ1-5; a weak D match, TRBD1 (5 bases). CDR1 is ENHRY and CDR2 is SYGVKD in the germline V gene. The V end lost 3 bases, the J end lost 7 bases, and 7 bases lay between the germline ends. The CDR3 runs 12 residues.

A single count supports this clone. The chain couples TRBV7-9 to TRBJ2-5; the D is unclear. The CDR3 runs to 14 residues. CDR1 and CDR2 from the germline V gene are SEHNR and FQNEAQ (reference sequence). Trimming removed 3 bases at V and 2 bases at J, with 10 bases between. The CDR3 coding sequence is TGTGCCAGCAGCTTCACGGGTGGACAAGAGACCCAGTACTTC. The encoded protein is CASSFTGGQETQYF.

The chain recombines TRBV12-3 or TRBV12-4 with TRBJ2-1; no firm D call. Trimming took off 5 bases at V and 5 bases at J, with 10 bases between the two ends. The CDR3 is made up of 13 amino acids. As DNA, the CDR3 is TGTGCCAGCAGTCTCCATGCTAACAATGAGCAGTTCTTC. Protein product: CASSLHANNEQFF.

The rearrangement joins TRBV27 to TRBJ2-1; 12 bases agree with TRBD2. In germline, CDR1 is MNHEY, CDR2 SMNVEV (reference sequence). Trimming removed 4 bases from V and 9 bases from J; junction bases left unmatched: 16. The CDR3 has 18 residues. CDR3 bases: TGTGCCAGCAGTTCCTACCAAACGGGGACTAGCGGGTTCGGTGAGCAGTTCTTC. Residues: CASSSYQTGTSGFGEQFF.

The V and J genes are TRBV7-3 and TRBJ2-3; TRBD2 matches 12 bases. Germline V gives CDR1 SGHTA, CDR2 FQGTGA. V shed 0 bases and J 1 base; nucleotides not matched to a gene: 5. The CDR3 length is 18 residues. CDR3 DNA: TGTGCCAGCAGCTTAACCCCGGGACTAGCGGGCCGCACAGATACGCAGTATTTT. Translated, it gives CASSLTPGLAGRTDTQYF. The full variable domain, rest sourced from reference TRBV7-3 and TRBJ2-3, is GAGVSQTPSNKVTEKGKYVELRCDPISGHTALYWYRQSLGQGPEFLIYFQGTGAADDSGLPNDRFFAVRPEGSVSTLKIQRTERGDSAVYLCASSLTPGLAGRTDTQYFGPGTRLTVL.

This chain joins TRBV6-2 or TRBV6-3 and TRBJ1-5; a possible D gene is TRBD1 (5 bases). The germline CDR1 and CDR2 sequences are MNHEY and SVGEGT. V was clipped by 6 bases and J by 3 bases, with 12 bases between them. This CDR3 is built from 14 residues. The CDR3 here is CASSLGQYNQPQHF. The CDR3 DNA reads as TGTGCCAGCAGCTTAGGACAATACAATCAGCCCCAGCATTTT.

The chain recombines TRBV6-2 or TRBV6-3 with TRBJ1-2; 7 nucleotides match TRBD1. The CDR3 totals 11 residues. With 6 bases clipped from V and 8 bases from J, the junction kept 3 bases outside the gene matches. The germline V gene has CDR1 MNHEY and CDR2 SVGEGT. The CDR3 loop reads CASSWTGGYTF. CDR3 nucleotide sequence: TGTGCCAGCAGCTGGACAGGCGGCTACACCTTC.